In this sample, the clone carrying this TCR beta chain turned up many times. The data derive from a study of T-cell reconstitution after alpha-beta-depleted transplantation in children. The library targeted TCRbeta and was prepared with unique molecular identifiers. TCRdb re-called the PCR reads with MiXCR, one entry per CDR3 protein. The sample records over 550,000 distinct CDR3 sequences, about 10% being singletons. The sequencing here drew on PBMCs from the stem cell graft donor, taken from the stem cell graft. The TCR comes from a human donor who donated a stem cell graft to a child with acute myeloid leukemia.

The CDR3 here is CASSVGGQPTYDEQYF. CDR3 nucleotide sequence: TGTGCCAGCAGCGTAGGAGGACAGCCTACCTACGACGAGCAGTACTTC. The chain combines TRBV9 with TRBJ2-7, with a tentative D call TRBD1 (6 bases). The CDR3 loop spans 16 amino acids. Germline lookup yields CDR1 SGDLS and CDR2 YYNGEE. V lost 0 bases and J 5 bases, leaving 18 bases between the germline ends.